This T cell receptor beta chain was observed in a study of blood T cell repertoires in COVID-19. Study information: There were acute and convalescent COVID-19 samples, and they came from the United States, Italy and Spain. T cells, B-cell-depleted T cells, or PBMCs supplied cDNA or gDNA.

The germline V and J ends were trimmed by 5 bases and 10 bases, with 15 bases remaining between them. Germline-derived CDR1 and CDR2 are SGHTA and FQGNSA. The CDR3 runs 13 residues. In the authors' workflow: Estimation of nucleated cell counts relied on the amplification of reference gene primers. Data came from immunoSEQ multiplex PCR; TCRdb stores just in-frame clones and leaves some out. V, J and clone size derive from that table, while D and trimming were established from the DNA sequence. The top ten hold about 10% of the sample, which has roughly 100,000 clones, approximately 85% seen once. The chain is built from TRBV7-2 and TRBJ2-1; D might be TRBD1 (6 bases). The source material was peripheral blood. The sequence came from a man in his forties with active or convalescent COVID-19. CDR3 protein: CASSMTGTREQFF. The CDR3 nucleotides are TGTGCCAGCAGCATGACAGGTACAAGGGAGCAGTTCTTC.